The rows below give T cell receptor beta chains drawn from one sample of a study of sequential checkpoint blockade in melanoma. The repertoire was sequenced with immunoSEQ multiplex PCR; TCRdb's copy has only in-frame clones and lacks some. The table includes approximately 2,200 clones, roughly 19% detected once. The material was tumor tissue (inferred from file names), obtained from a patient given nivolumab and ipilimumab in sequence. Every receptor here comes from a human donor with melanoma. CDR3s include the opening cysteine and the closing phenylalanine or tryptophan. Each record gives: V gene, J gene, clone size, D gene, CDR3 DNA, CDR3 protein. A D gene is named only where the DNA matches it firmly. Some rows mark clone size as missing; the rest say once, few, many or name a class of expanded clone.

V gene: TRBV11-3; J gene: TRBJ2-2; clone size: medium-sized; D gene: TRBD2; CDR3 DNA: TGTGCCAGCAGCTCCCGGCTAGCGGGAGGGCCTGGTGACGGGGAGCTGTTTTTT; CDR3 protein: CASSSRLAGGPGDGELFF
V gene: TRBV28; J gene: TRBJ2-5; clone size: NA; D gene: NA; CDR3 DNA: TGTGCCAGCAGTTTAGGGGTCTCCACGGGGGAGACCCAGTACTTC; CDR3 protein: CASSLGVSTGETQYF
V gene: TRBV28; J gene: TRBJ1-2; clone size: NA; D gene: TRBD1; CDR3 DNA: TGTGCCAGCACTACCGGGACAGGGGGCGCTGGGTATGGCTACACCTTC; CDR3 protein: CASTTGTGGAGYGYTF
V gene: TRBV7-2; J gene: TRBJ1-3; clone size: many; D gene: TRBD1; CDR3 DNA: TGTGCCAGCAGCGAACAGGGGGCGGACACCATATATTTT; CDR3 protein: CASSEQGADTIYF
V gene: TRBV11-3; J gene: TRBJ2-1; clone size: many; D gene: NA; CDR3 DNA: TGTGCCAGCAGCTACATCCGGGACCTACCAAACAATGAGCAGTTCTTC; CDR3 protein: CASSYIRDLPNNEQFF
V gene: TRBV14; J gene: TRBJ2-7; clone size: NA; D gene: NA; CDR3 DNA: TGTGCCAGCAGCCGGACCGGGACGGTCAGCTCCTACGAGCAGTACTTC; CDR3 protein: CASSRTGTVSSYEQYF
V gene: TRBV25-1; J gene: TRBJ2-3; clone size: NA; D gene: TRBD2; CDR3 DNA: TGTGCCAGCAGTGACGCTCGGACTAGCGGAAACACAGATACGCAGTATTTT; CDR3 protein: CASSDARTSGNTDTQYF
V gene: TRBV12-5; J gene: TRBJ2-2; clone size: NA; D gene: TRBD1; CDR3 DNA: TGTGCCAGCGGGACAGGGTGGACCGGGGAGCTGTTTTTT; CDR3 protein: CASGTGWTGELFF
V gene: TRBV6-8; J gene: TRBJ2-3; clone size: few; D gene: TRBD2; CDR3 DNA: TGTGCCAGCAGTCCAATAGCGGGGGACGGCACAGATACGCAGTATTTT; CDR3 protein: CASSPIAGDGTDTQYF
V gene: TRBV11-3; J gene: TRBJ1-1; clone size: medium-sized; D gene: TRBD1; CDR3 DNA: TGTGCCAGCAGCTTGGGGACAGGTATGAACACTGAAGCTTTCTTT; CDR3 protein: CASSLGTGMNTEAFF
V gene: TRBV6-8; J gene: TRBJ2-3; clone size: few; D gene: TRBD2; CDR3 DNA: TGTGCCAGCAGCCACCCAAGGGCTAGCGGGTCCGGCACAGATACGCAGTATTTT; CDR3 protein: CASSHPRASGSGTDTQYF
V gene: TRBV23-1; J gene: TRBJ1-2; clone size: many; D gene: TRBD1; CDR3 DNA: TGCGCCAGCAGCCAAGATAGGGCAGGGGGCGGCTGGGCTAACTATGGCTACACCTTC; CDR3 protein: CASSQDRAGGGWANYGYTF
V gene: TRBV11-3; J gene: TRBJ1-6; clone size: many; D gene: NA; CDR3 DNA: TGTGCCAGCAGCCCGGTGGATGGGGCTTCACCCCTCCACTTT; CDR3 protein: CASSPVDGASPLHF
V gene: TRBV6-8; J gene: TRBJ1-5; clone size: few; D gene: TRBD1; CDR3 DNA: TGTGCCAGCAGCAAAACAGGGGTCTTTACGCTAACCCAGCATTTT; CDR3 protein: CASSKTGVFTLTQHF
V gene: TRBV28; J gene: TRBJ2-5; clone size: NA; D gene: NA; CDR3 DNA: TGTGCCAGCAGTTTAAGACCGTATGGATGGGACATGCAAGAGACCCAGTACTTC; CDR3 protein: CASSLRPYGWDMQETQYF
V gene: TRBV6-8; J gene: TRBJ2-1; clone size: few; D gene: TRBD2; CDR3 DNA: TGTGCCAGCAGACTCGGGACTAGTGGAGACCATGAGCAGTTCTTC; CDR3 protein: CASRLGTSGDHEQFF